This TCR beta chain stems from a study of T cell repertoires in cytomegalovirus infection. At the level of the study: Public TCR beta signatures indicated both CMV infection and matching HLA type.

Each CDR3 protein is one row after TCRdb ran MiXCR on the reads. In the table there are roughly 500,000 distinct CDR3 sequences, approximately 46% of which are singletons. This clonotype was seen a handful of times. Its target is unknown. At one of its ends the junction is not consistent with the germline gene, which may arise from a read error. Germline CDR1 and CDR2: SGHTA and FQGNSA. CDR3 length: 17 residues. The chain joins TRBV7-2 to TRBJ2-2, with 12 bases fitting TRBD2. The TCR originated in a human donor in good health (CMV status not recorded). Some clones in this sample may be carry-over from other donors' samples. This specimen was cultured PBMCs, taken from culture after CMV antigen stimulation. The CDR3 DNA follows: TGTGCCAGCAGCTTAAGTTGGACTAGCGGGAACTCCGGGGAGCTGTTTTTT. Amino acid sequence: CASSLSWTSGNSGELFF. The whole variable domain, remainder taken from reference TRBV7-2 and TRBJ2-2, is GAGVSQSPSNKVTEKGKDVELRCDPISGHTALYWYRQSLGQGLEFLIYFQGNSAPDKSGLPSDRFSAERTGGSVSTLTIQRTQQEDSAVYLCASSLSWTSGNSGELFFGEGSRLTVL.